These T cell receptor beta chains were read from a single sample in a study of blood T cell repertoires in COVID-19. Profiled with immunoSEQ multiplex PCR; TCRdb holds only in-frame clones, not every one. Of almost 85,000 clones listed, around 88% are singletons. Specimen: peripheral blood. The source is an older man with active or convalescent COVID-19. Both conserved end residues are part of each CDR3. Each record gives: D gene, V gene, clone size, J gene, CDR3 DNA, CDR3 protein. D genes are given only for firm matches. Rows may omit the clone size; those that give it use once, few, many or a size class.

d_gene: .; v_gene: TRBV6-5; abundance: .; j_gene: TRBJ1-2; CDR3nt: TGTGCCAGCAGTTACTCGAGGGAAGCTAACTATGGCTACACCTTC; CDR3aa: CASSYSREANYGYTF
d_gene: TRBD2; v_gene: TRBV30; abundance: .; j_gene: TRBJ2-4; CDR3nt: TGTGCCTGGAGCCGGGGGGGGGAGAAAAACATTCAGTACTTC; CDR3aa: CAWSRGGEKNIQYF
d_gene: .; v_gene: TRBV6-4; abundance: once; j_gene: TRBJ1-3; CDR3nt: TGTGCCAGCCGCAGCTCTGGAAACACCATATATTTT; CDR3aa: CASRSSGNTIYF
d_gene: TRBD1; v_gene: TRBV13; abundance: once; j_gene: TRBJ2-6; CDR3nt: TGTGCCAGCAGCCTAGACCAGGGGGCGTATGGGGCCAACGTCCTGACTTTC; CDR3aa: CASSLDQGAYGANVLTF
d_gene: .; v_gene: TRBV6-2/TRBV6-3; abundance: once; j_gene: TRBJ1-1; CDR3nt: TGTGCCAGCAGTCCCCGACAGATAGCTGGAACTGAAGCTTTCTTT; CDR3aa: CASSPRQIAGTEAFF
d_gene: .; v_gene: TRBV20-1; abundance: .; j_gene: TRBJ1-1; CDR3nt: TGCAGTGCTAGTAGGAGGGGTCTCCCCGAAGCTTTCTTT; CDR3aa: CSASRRGLPEAFF
d_gene: .; v_gene: TRBV19; abundance: .; j_gene: TRBJ1-1; CDR3nt: TGTGCCAGTAAGGATGGCAGGTCAGGGCTTCGCGCTGAAGCTTTCTTT; CDR3aa: CASKDGRSGLRAEAFF
d_gene: TRBD1; v_gene: TRBV4-2; abundance: .; j_gene: TRBJ2-7; CDR3nt: TGTGCCAGCAGCCAAACGGGACAGGTCCGGGGGGAGCAGTACTTC; CDR3aa: CASSQTGQVRGEQYF
d_gene: .; v_gene: TRBV27; abundance: .; j_gene: TRBJ1-6; CDR3nt: TGTGCCAGCAGTTTTAGCCAAGTAAATTCACCCCTCCACTTT; CDR3aa: CASSFSQVNSPLHF
d_gene: .; v_gene: TRBV5-6; abundance: .; j_gene: TRBJ1-3; CDR3nt: TGTGCCAGCAGCTTGGCCTGGGAGGCAGGAAACACCATATATTTT; CDR3aa: CASSLAWEAGNTIYF
d_gene: .; v_gene: TRBV11-2; abundance: .; j_gene: TRBJ2-1; CDR3nt: TGTGCCAGCAGCCTCTCAGGGCTTTACAATGAGCAGTTCTTC; CDR3aa: CASSLSGLYNEQFF
d_gene: .; v_gene: TRBV18; abundance: .; j_gene: TRBJ1-5; CDR3nt: TGTGCCAGCTCACCAAGTGTAGGGGTGGGTCAGCCCCAGCATTTT; CDR3aa: CASSPSVGVGQPQHF
d_gene: TRBD1; v_gene: TRBV15; abundance: .; j_gene: TRBJ2-5; CDR3nt: TGTGCCACCAGCAGAGGACAGGGAGAAGAGACCCAGTACTTC; CDR3aa: CATSRGQGEETQYF
d_gene: .; v_gene: TRBV19; abundance: .; j_gene: TRBJ1-5; CDR3nt: TGTGCCACCCACCCGGGACTCACTGGGAAGAGCAATCAGCCCCAGCATTTT; CDR3aa: CATHPGLTGKSNQPQHF
d_gene: .; v_gene: TRBV30; abundance: .; j_gene: TRBJ1-2; CDR3nt: TGTGCCTGGAGAGGTGGGCTCCTACTCTTC; CDR3aa: CAWRGGLLLF
d_gene: TRBD1; v_gene: TRBV5-6; abundance: few; j_gene: TRBJ1-6; CDR3nt: TGTGCCAGCAGCTTGGGTGGGACAGCAAATTCACCCCTCCACTTT; CDR3aa: CASSLGGTANSPLHF
d_gene: TRBD1; v_gene: TRBV5-1; abundance: .; j_gene: TRBJ1-2; CDR3nt: TGCGCCAGCAGCCCAACAGGGGGCTCTGGCTATGGCTACACCTTC; CDR3aa: CASSPTGGSGYGYTF
d_gene: TRBD2; v_gene: TRBV10-2; abundance: .; j_gene: TRBJ2-7; CDR3nt: TGCGCCAGCAGTTTGACTAGCGGGAGTTACGAGCAGTACTTC; CDR3aa: CASSLTSGSYEQYF
d_gene: .; v_gene: TRBV19; abundance: .; j_gene: TRBJ1-5; CDR3nt: TGTGCCAGTAGTCCGGGCAATCAGCCCCAGCATTTT; CDR3aa: CASSPGNQPQHF
d_gene: TRBD2; v_gene: TRBV5-1; abundance: .; j_gene: TRBJ2-3; CDR3nt: TGCGCCAGCAGCCCGAGACTAGCGGGAGGGCCTCCAGATACGCAGTATTTT; CDR3aa: CASSPRLAGGPPDTQYF
d_gene: TRBD2; v_gene: TRBV5-4; abundance: .; j_gene: TRBJ2-2; CDR3nt: TGTGCCAGCGGTAGCGGGGGGCAGAACACCGGGGAGCTGTTTTTT; CDR3aa: CASGSGGQNTGELFF
d_gene: TRBD2; v_gene: TRBV5-1; abundance: once; j_gene: TRBJ2-2; CDR3nt: TGCGCCAGCAGCTTGGGACTAGCGGGAGGAACCGGGGAGCTGTTTTTT; CDR3aa: CASSLGLAGGTGELFF
d_gene: .; v_gene: TRBV6-5; abundance: .; j_gene: TRBJ2-7; CDR3nt: TGTGCCAGCAGAAAGATGGGAGGAGGAGAGCAGTACTTC; CDR3aa: CASRKMGGGEQYF
d_gene: .; v_gene: TRBV7-8; abundance: .; j_gene: TRBJ1-3; CDR3nt: TGTGCCAGCAGCTTAGCCTCGAGCTCTGGAAACACCATATATTTT; CDR3aa: CASSLASSSGNTIYF
d_gene: .; v_gene: TRBV15; abundance: .; j_gene: TRBJ1-4; CDR3nt: TGTGCCACCAACATACAGGGCCTTAATGAAAAACTGTTTTTT; CDR3aa: CATNIQGLNEKLFF
d_gene: .; v_gene: TRBV5-1; abundance: .; j_gene: TRBJ2-3; CDR3nt: TGCGCCAGCAGCGTAAGTGATCCTCCACAAGATACGCAGTATTTT; CDR3aa: CASSVSDPPQDTQYF
d_gene: TRBD2; v_gene: TRBV4-1; abundance: .; j_gene: TRBJ2-2; CDR3nt: TGCGCCAGCAGCCAAGATGCTAGCGGGAGTTGGGCAAACACCGGGGAGCTGTTTTTT; CDR3aa: CASSQDASGSWANTGELFF
d_gene: .; v_gene: TRBV28; abundance: .; j_gene: TRBJ1-3; CDR3nt: TGTGCCAGCAGTTTAAACAGGCTTGGAAACACCATATATTTT; CDR3aa: CASSLNRLGNTIYF
d_gene: TRBD1; v_gene: TRBV5-8; abundance: .; j_gene: TRBJ2-7; CDR3nt: TGTGCCAGCAGCTTGGAGGGGGCCTGGGGGTCCTACGAGCAGTACTTC; CDR3aa: CASSLEGAWGSYEQYF
d_gene: TRBD1; v_gene: TRBV30; abundance: few; j_gene: TRBJ1-2; CDR3nt: TGTGCCTGGGTCGGACAGGGGGTCTACAACTATGGCTACACCTTC; CDR3aa: CAWVGQGVYNYGYTF
d_gene: .; v_gene: TRBV3-1/TRBV3-2; abundance: few; j_gene: TRBJ2-1; CDR3nt: TGTGCCAGCAGCCAAACTACAGGCAATGAGCAGTTCTTC; CDR3aa: CASSQTTGNEQFF
d_gene: .; v_gene: TRBV5-1; abundance: .; j_gene: TRBJ1-2; CDR3nt: TGCGCCAGCAGCTACGAAGGAGGGGTTGTCTATGGCTACACCTTC; CDR3aa: CASSYEGGVVYGYTF
d_gene: TRBD1; v_gene: TRBV5-4; abundance: .; j_gene: TRBJ2-5; CDR3nt: TGTGCCAGCAGCTTGGGGGGGACAGCACAAGAGACCCAGTACTTC; CDR3aa: CASSLGGTAQETQYF
d_gene: TRBD1; v_gene: TRBV19; abundance: .; j_gene: TRBJ1-5; CDR3nt: TGTGCCAGTAGTGCGACAGGGTTGAGCAATCAGCCCCAGCATTTT; CDR3aa: CASSATGLSNQPQHF
d_gene: TRBD1; v_gene: TRBV6-5; abundance: .; j_gene: TRBJ2-7; CDR3nt: TGTGCCAGCAGGGGGACAGGGAGATCCTACGAGCAGTACTTC; CDR3aa: CASRGTGRSYEQYF
d_gene: .; v_gene: TRBV21-1; abundance: .; j_gene: TRBJ2-7; CDR3nt: TGTGCCAGCAGGGCCCCGGGACAGGGTATCTACGAGCAGTACTTC; CDR3aa: CASRAPGQGIYEQYF
d_gene: .; v_gene: TRBV5-1; abundance: few; j_gene: TRBJ1-6; CDR3nt: TGCGCCAGCAGCTTTAGAGAGGGCCCCTATAATTCACCCCTCCACTTT; CDR3aa: CASSFREGPYNSPLHF
d_gene: TRBD2; v_gene: TRBV2; abundance: .; j_gene: TRBJ2-5; CDR3nt: TGTGCCAGCAGTGAAACTAGCGGGGCGTACCAAGAGACCCAGTACTTC; CDR3aa: CASSETSGAYQETQYF
d_gene: TRBD2; v_gene: TRBV19; abundance: .; j_gene: TRBJ2-3; CDR3nt: TGTGCCAGTAGGGGGGCCGGGCTAGCGGGGGTGGGAGATACGCAGTATTTT; CDR3aa: CASRGAGLAGVGDTQYF
d_gene: TRBD2; v_gene: TRBV20-1; abundance: once; j_gene: TRBJ2-7; CDR3nt: TGCAGTGCTAGTCGGGGGGGAGAGTTATACGAGCAGTACTTC; CDR3aa: CSASRGGELYEQYF
d_gene: .; v_gene: TRBV19; abundance: .; j_gene: TRBJ1-1; CDR3nt: TGTGCCAGTGGGCAAGGGGGGGGCACTGAAGCTTTCTTT; CDR3aa: CASGQGGGTEAFF
d_gene: TRBD2; v_gene: TRBV28; abundance: .; j_gene: TRBJ2-2; CDR3nt: TGTGCCAGCAGTACTCTAGCGGGAGGGAACACCGGGGAGCTGTTTTTT; CDR3aa: CASSTLAGGNTGELFF
d_gene: TRBD1; v_gene: TRBV13; abundance: .; j_gene: TRBJ2-5; CDR3nt: TGTGCCAGCAGCTCAAGGACAGGGAGGGAGACCCAGTACTTC; CDR3aa: CASSSRTGRETQYF
d_gene: TRBD1; v_gene: TRBV5-1; abundance: .; j_gene: TRBJ1-5; CDR3nt: TGCGCCAGCAGCCAAGGGACAGGGGATCAGCCCCAGCATTTT; CDR3aa: CASSQGTGDQPQHF
d_gene: TRBD1; v_gene: TRBV5-1; abundance: .; j_gene: TRBJ2-1; CDR3nt: TGCGCCAGCAGACTGGGACAGGGGGATCACAATGAGCAGTTCTTC; CDR3aa: CASRLGQGDHNEQFF
d_gene: .; v_gene: TRBV3-1/TRBV3-2; abundance: .; j_gene: TRBJ1-6; CDR3nt: TGTGCCAGCAGCCAAGGATGGGGAGGGGGGTATAATTCACCCCTCCACTTT; CDR3aa: CASSQGWGGGYNSPLHF
d_gene: .; v_gene: TRBV6-1; abundance: .; j_gene: TRBJ2-1; CDR3nt: TGTGCCAGCAGTGAAGCGACACCCTACAATGAGCAGTTCTTC; CDR3aa: CASSEATPYNEQFF
d_gene: .; v_gene: TRBV7-9; abundance: few; j_gene: TRBJ1-6; CDR3nt: TGTGCCAGCAGCTTGTTCGTCGATAATTCACCCCTCCACTTT; CDR3aa: CASSLFVDNSPLHF
d_gene: .; v_gene: TRBV19; abundance: .; j_gene: TRBJ1-1; CDR3nt: TGTGCCAGTACCTCCAGGGGTTACACTGAAGCTTTCTTT; CDR3aa: CASTSRGYTEAFF